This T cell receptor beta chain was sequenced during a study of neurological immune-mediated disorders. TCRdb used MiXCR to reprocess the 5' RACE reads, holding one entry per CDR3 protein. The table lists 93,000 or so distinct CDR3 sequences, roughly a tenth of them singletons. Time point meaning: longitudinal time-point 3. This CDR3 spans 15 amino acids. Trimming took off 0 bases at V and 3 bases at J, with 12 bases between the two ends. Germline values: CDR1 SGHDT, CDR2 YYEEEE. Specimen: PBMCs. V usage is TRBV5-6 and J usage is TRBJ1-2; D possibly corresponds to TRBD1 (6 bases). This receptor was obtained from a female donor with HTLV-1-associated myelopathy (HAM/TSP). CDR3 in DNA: TGTGCCAGCAGCTTGGATGCTACAGGGCACTATGGCTACACCTTC. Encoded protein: CASSLDATGHYGYTF.